These 18 T cell receptor beta chains were sequenced from one sample in a study of T-cell reconstitution after alpha-beta-depleted transplantation in children. Unique molecular identifiers tagged the TCRbeta library. TCRdb passed the PCR reads through MiXCR, listing each CDR3 protein once. The sample has about 210,000 distinct CDR3 sequences; around a sixth are singletons. Specimen: PBMCs, mostly from graft donor cells, collected 360 days after TCRalphabeta/CD19-depleted stem cell transplant. These receptors all come from a male patient under 10 years old who had a stem cell transplant for acute lymphoblastic leukemia, so the T cells may come from the graft donor.

The chain recombines TRBV12-3 or TRBV12-4 with TRBJ1-5, with D maybe TRBD1 (5 bases). The CDR3 is made up of 14 amino acids. Deletions cut 3 bases from V and 5 bases from J, with 11 bases between. The DNA of the CDR3 is TGTGCCAGCAGTTTTAGGCAGGGTGATCAGCCCCAGCATTTT. Translation gives CASSFRQGDQPQHF.

This clonotype was observed a handful of times. The chain combines TRBV20-1 with TRBJ2-5; D not resolved. CDR3 length: 11 amino acids. Germline V gene lookup returns CDR1 DFQATT and CDR2 SNEGSKA (reference sequence). V was shortened by 1 base and J by 5 bases, with 5 bases between the two germline ends. CDR3 amino acids: CSARVRETQYF. CDR3 sequence (DNA): TGCAGTGCTAGAGTTAGGGAGACCCAGTACTTC.

The chain links TRBV7-8 to TRBJ2-1; 9 bases are shared with TRBD1. The CDR3 extends over 15 amino acids. Losses at the gene ends were 0 bases for V and 8 bases for J; bases not matched to a gene: 5. The germline V gene encodes CDR1 SGHVS and CDR2 FQNEAQ. CDR3 DNA sequence: TGTGCCAGCAGCTTAGCGCGGGGACAGGGCGATGAGCAGTTCTTC. Protein: CASSLARGQGDEQFF.

This clonotype has just a few counts. This chain connects TRBV5-1 to TRBJ2-3; weak D call: TRBD1 (6 bases). CDR3 length: 14 amino acids. Trimming left V 4 bases short and J 6 bases short, with 15 bases between. Germline values: CDR1 SGHRS, CDR2 YFSETQ. The DNA for the CDR3 is TGCGCCAGCAGCACACTCGGACAGTTTGATACGCAGTATTTT. This encodes CASSTLGQFDTQYF.

This clonotype was observed many times. The rearrangement uses TRBV11-2 and TRBJ2-1; D tentatively fits TRBD1 or TRBD2 (5 bases each). Germline CDR1 SGHAT, CDR2 FQNNGV. Trimming left V 1 base short and J 5 bases short, with 12 bases between. This CDR3 region has 15 residues. CDR3 in DNA: TGTGCCAGCAGCTTAGTGGGACCGTATAACAATGAGCAGTTCTTC. Translated, it gives CASSLVGPYNNEQFF.

V usage is TRBV5-4 and J usage is TRBJ2-7; D is unclear. The germline V gene encodes CDR1 SGHNT and CDR2 YYREEE (reference sequence). The length of the CDR3 is 15 residues. V shed 4 bases and J shed 0 bases, with 14 bases lying between them. The chain's CDR3 is CASSTAAASSYEQYF. CDR3 nucleotide sequence: TGTGCCAGCAGCACGGCGGCAGCCAGCTCCTACGAGCAGTACTTC.

This clonotype has a count of ten or more. The V call is TRBV15, the J call TRBJ1-5, with D tentatively TRBD1 (5 bases). Germline lookup yields CDR1 LNHNV and CDR2 YYDKDF (reference sequence). This CDR3 region has 14 residues. The V end lost 3 bases, the J end lost 3 bases, and 9 bases lay between the germline ends. CDR3 residues: CATSRWGSNQPQHF. The CDR3 region has the DNA TGTGCCACCAGCAGGTGGGGGTCCAATCAGCCCCAGCATTTT.

This chain connects TRBV6-1 to TRBJ1-2, with 8 nucleotides matching TRBD1. Germline V gene lookup returns CDR1 MNHNS and CDR2 SASEGT. The CDR3 is made up of 14 amino acids. The V gene end was trimmed by 7 bases and the J gene end by 6 bases; junction bases not matched to a gene: 10. CDR3 in DNA: TGTGCCAGCACCGACGGAGACAGGGGCCATGGCTACACCTTC. Its protein product is CASTDGDRGHGYTF.

This clonotype was found many times. As DNA, the CDR3 is TGTGCCAGCAGATCTAGCGGGGAAGAGACCCAGTACTTC. This codes for CASRSSGEETQYF. V gene TRBV12-3 or TRBV12-4 combines with J gene TRBJ2-5, with 9 bases matching TRBD2. The CDR3 totals 13 residues. V gave up 6 bases and J gave up 3 bases; unmatched junction bases: 2.

The chain has TRBV11-1 and TRBJ2-6; 8 bases match TRBD2. The V and J ends lost 5 bases and 4 bases, in that order; junction bases with no gene match: 16. The germline CDR1 and CDR2 sequences are SGHAT and FQDESV (reference sequence). This CDR3 comprises 19 residues. DNA for the CDR3: TGTGCCAGCAGCCGCCGGGGGGGAATTGATCCGAGGGGGGCCAACGTCCTGACTTTC. Translating gives CASSRRGGIDPRGANVLTF. Variable domain in full (rest from reference TRBV11-1 and TRBJ2-6): EAEVAQSPRYKITEKSQAVAFWCDPISGHATLYWYRQILGQGPELLVQFQDESVVDDSQLPKDRFSAERLKGVDSTLKIQPAELGDSAMYLCASSRRGGIDPRGANVLTFGAGSRLTVL.

The chain links TRBV5-1 to TRBJ2-1; 11 bases fit TRBD2. Germline CDR1 SGHRS, CDR2 YFSETQ. The ends lost 4 bases at V and 7 bases at J; junction bases unmatched: 7. CDR3 length: 15 residues. CDR3 in amino acids: CASSPGTSGWNEQFF. The CDR3 DNA reads TGCGCCAGCAGCCCTGGGACTAGCGGCTGGAATGAGCAGTTCTTC.

The chain joins TRBV12-3 or TRBV12-4 to TRBJ2-2; 8 positions match TRBD1. V lost 6 bases to trimming and J lost 5 bases; unmatched junction nucleotides: 14. CDR3 length equals 17 residues. For the CDR3, the DNA is TGTGCCAGCAGGGTCGGACAGGGAGTGATGGGGACCGGGGAGCTGTTTTTT. Amino acids: CASRVGQGVMGTGELFF.

Ten or more counts support this clonotype. This chain uses TRBV4-3 with TRBJ2-3; 11 nucleotides match TRBD2. Germline CDR1 is LGHNA and CDR2 is YSLEER. There are 17 residues in the CDR3. After removal of 0 bases from V and 1 base from J, the junction contained 3 bases not matched to a gene. The CDR3 spells CASSQDLSGGGTDTQYF. As DNA, the CDR3 is TGCGCCAGCAGCCAAGATCTTAGCGGGGGGGGCACAGATACGCAGTATTTT.

The rearrangement uses TRBV24-1 and TRBJ2-3; TRBD2 agrees at 11 bases. Trimming took 4 bases from V and 5 from J; bases not matched to a gene: 7. Germline assignment: CDR1 KGHDR and CDR2 SFDVKD. This CDR3 comprises 16 residues. CDR3 residues: CATSDLAGGPEDTQYF. CDR3 DNA: TGTGCCACCAGTGACTTAGCGGGGGGGCCCGAAGATACGCAGTATTTT.

The rearrangement joins TRBV29-1 to TRBJ1-1; no reliable D call. The length of the CDR3 is 14 residues. Germline V CDR1 and CDR2: SQVTM, ANQGSEA. The V end lost 5 bases, the J end lost 1 base, and 14 bases lay between the germline ends. In DNA form, the CDR3 reads TGCAGCGTTTCGGGATCCGCCGAGAACACTGAAGCTTTCTTT. This encodes CSVSGSAENTEAFF.

This clonotype has more than one count but fewer than ten. The chain links TRBV10-3 to TRBJ2-3; 14 bases agree with TRBD2. Germline V gene lookup returns CDR1 ENHRY and CDR2 SYGVKD. The CDR3 runs to 15 residues. J lost 0 bases, V lost 10 bases, and 3 bases had no gene match. For the CDR3, the DNA is TGTGCCACGCGGACTAGCGGGGGGAGCACAGATACGCAGTATTTT. This gives the protein CATRTSGGSTDTQYF.

This clonotype was observed a few times. The chain uses TRBV7-9 and TRBJ2-5, with a possible D match to TRBD2 (6 bases). The V end was cut by 2 bases, the J end by 4 bases, with 11 bases between. CDR1 and CDR2 (germline): SEHNR, FQNEAQ (reference sequence). The CDR3 consists of 14 residues. The CDR3 bases are TGTGCCAGCAGCTTACAAGGAGGGCGAGAGACCCAGTACTTC. Protein product: CASSLQGGRETQYF. The full variable domain, rest sourced from reference TRBV7-9 and TRBJ2-5, is DTGVSQNPRHKITKRGQNVTFRCDPISEHNRLYWYRQTLGQGPEFLTYFQNEAQLEKSRLLSDRFSAERPKGSFSTLEIQRTEQGDSAMYLCASSLQGGRETQYFGPGTRLLVL.

This chain joins TRBV4-2 and TRBJ1-2, with 7 bases fitting TRBD1. Germline V gene sequence: CDR1 LGHNA, CDR2 YNFKEQ. CDR3 length: 15 amino acids. The V gene end was trimmed by 0 bases and the J gene end by 0 bases; junction bases not matched to a gene: 1. CDR3 coding DNA: TGTGCCAGCAGCCAAGAACAGGGGCCTAACTATGGCTACACCTTC. Translation gives CASSQEQGPNYGYTF.